A selection of T cell receptor beta chains follows, all from one sample in a study of technical replicates of blood from a few donors. Some clones are missing from TCRdb's copy, which holds only in-frame ones; the method was immunoSEQ multiplex PCR. The sample shows over 75,000 clones, around 97% of them seen only once. What was sequenced was T cells isolated from PBMCs. These receptor sequences come from a human donor in good health. Each CDR3 is given with its conserved first and last residue. A D gene is named only where the DNA matches it firmly. Clone size is not always given. Where it is, it says once, few, many or a class for expanded clones.

j_call clone_size cdr3_length d_call v_call cdr3_nt cdr3_aa
TRBJ2-7 NA 12 NA TRBV28 TGTGCCAGCAGACGGGAGTACTACGAGCAGTACTTC CASRREYYEQYF
TRBJ2-1 NA 16 NA TRBV6-4 TGTGCCAGCAGTGCCTTCCGGGACACGCCCTACAATGAGCAGTTCTTC CASSAFRDTPYNEQFF
TRBJ2-3 NA 17 TRBD2 TRBV4-2 TGTGCCAGCAGCAGACAGCAGCGGGGGGGGAGCACAGATACGCAGTATTTT CASSRQQRGGSTDTQYF
TRBJ1-2 once 15 NA TRBV18 TGTGCCAGCTCACTCAGGGAAGCAGGGGAACGGGGCTACACCTTC CASSLREAGERGYTF
TRBJ2-1 NA 15 TRBD2 TRBV6-1 TGTGCCAGCATAACCGGGACTAGGGACCTGGGTGAGCAGTTCTTC CASITGTRDLGEQFF
TRBJ1-2 NA 15 NA TRBV30 TGTGCCTGGAGTGTAGAGGGATCTTATAACTATGGCTACACCTTC CAWSVEGSYNYGYTF
TRBJ2-7 NA 15 NA TRBV7-2 TGTGCCAGCAGCCTCGTAGGAGGGCAGAACTACGAGCAGTACTTC CASSLVGGQNYEQYF
TRBJ1-1 NA 11 NA TRBV6-6 TGTGCCAGCGGGCGGGGGGCTGAAGCTTTCTTT CASGRGAEAFF
TRBJ2-3 NA 14 TRBD2 TRBV2 TGTGCCAGCAGTGATGGACTAGAGGTGGATACGCAGTATTTT CASSDGLEVDTQYF
TRBJ2-1 NA 15 NA TRBV9 TGTGCCAGCAGCGTAGCGGGAGAGGTCCACAATGAGCAGTTCTTC CASSVAGEVHNEQFF
TRBJ2-5 NA 13 TRBD2 TRBV10-1 TGCGCCAGCAGTACCAGCGGGGAAGAGACCCAGTACTTC CASSTSGEETQYF
TRBJ2-1 NA 14 NA TRBV9 TGTGCCAGCAGCGTATTGGGCTCAGGCGATGAGCAGTTCTTC CASSVLGSGDEQFF
TRBJ2-1 NA 16 NA TRBV27 TGTGCCAGCAGTTTTTTATCATACAGCTCCTACAATGAGCAGTTCTTC CASSFLSYSSYNEQFF
TRBJ2-5 NA 16 NA TRBV14 TGTGCCAGCAGCAGACGGGGATTTCAAAATACCCAGACCCAGTACTTC CASSRRGFQNTQTQYF
TRBJ2-3 NA 16 TRBD2 TRBV4-1 TGCGCCAGCAGCCAAGGCCCTAGCGGGGGACAAGATACGCAGTATTTT CASSQGPSGGQDTQYF
TRBJ1-2 NA 13 NA TRBV2 TGTGCCAGCAGGCTGGGACAAAACTATGGCTACACCTTC CASRLGQNYGYTF
TRBJ2-1 NA 18 TRBD2 TRBV18 TGTGCCAGCTCACCACCTAGCGGGGGCTTCAGCTCCTACAATGAGCAGTTCTTC CASSPPSGGFSSYNEQFF
TRBJ1-3 NA 16 TRBD1 TRBV15 TGTGCCACCAGTTTCGGACAGGGCACTGGTGGAAACACCATATATTTT CATSFGQGTGGNTIYF
TRBJ1-1 NA 15 NA TRBV11-2 TGTGCCAGCAGCTTAGAGGGCAACTCGAACACTGAAGCTTTCTTT CASSLEGNSNTEAFF
TRBJ2-7 NA 16 NA TRBV4-1 TGCGCCAGCAGCCAAGGACGGGGGACTGCGAACTACGAGCAGTACTTC CASSQGRGTANYEQYF
TRBJ2-3 NA 20 TRBD1 TRBV6-1 TGTGCCAGCAGTCAAGGGACCGGGACAGATCTTCATCCTTGCACAGATACGCAGTATTTT CASSQGTGTDLHPCTDTQYF
TRBJ1-1 NA 15 TRBD1 TRBV6-5 TGTGCCAGCAGTTACTCTGGGACAGGGATCTCTGAAGCTTTCTTT CASSYSGTGISEAFF
TRBJ1-1 NA 13 TRBD1 TRBV19 TGTGCCGCAAAAGGACAGGGCAACACTGAAGCTTTCTTT CAAKGQGNTEAFF
TRBJ2-7 NA 14 TRBD2 TRBV10-2 TGCGCCAGCAGCGGACTAGCGGGGGAGTACGAGCAGTACTTC CASSGLAGEYEQYF
TRBJ2-7 NA 15 NA TRBV28 TGTGCCAGCAGTGTGATAACAGCCAGCTCCTACGAGCAGTACTTC CASSVITASSYEQYF
TRBJ2-5 NA 14 NA TRBV5-4 TGTGCCAGCAGCCGCCGGGAGCTCCAAGAGACCCAGTACTTC CASSRRELQETQYF
TRBJ1-2 NA 14 NA TRBV6-5 TGTGCCAGCAGTTACGTGGGAGTAAACTATGGCTACACCTTC CASSYVGVNYGYTF
TRBJ2-3 NA 13 TRBD2 TRBV29-1 TGCAGCTTACGGGAGGACAACACAGATACGCAGTATTTT CSLREDNTDTQYF
TRBJ2-7 NA 12 NA TRBV30 TGTGCCTGGAGTACTCAACGCTACGAGCAGTACTTC CAWSTQRYEQYF
TRBJ2-1 once 17 TRBD2 TRBV9 TGTGCCAGCAGCGTAGTCACGGGACTAGCCATATTCAATGAGCAGTTCTTC CASSVVTGLAIFNEQFF
TRBJ1-2 NA 15 TRBD1 TRBV9 TGTGCCAGCAGTGGAAGGACAGGGCCTCACTATGGCTACACCTTC CASSGRTGPHYGYTF
TRBJ2-7 NA 14 TRBD1 TRBV2 TGTGCCAGCAGTAGACAGGGGGCCTCCTACGAGCAGTACTTC CASSRQGASYEQYF
TRBJ1-1 NA 14 NA TRBV7-6 TGTGCCAGCAGCCCGTTCAGGGGCGCGGATGAAGCTTTCTTT CASSPFRGADEAFF
TRBJ1-2 NA 14 NA TRBV4-1 TGCGCCAGCAGCCAAGGGACAGATAACTATGGCTACACCTTC CASSQGTDNYGYTF
TRBJ2-5 NA 12 TRBD1 TRBV10-3 TGTGCCACAGGACAGGACATCGAGACCCAGTACTTC CATGQDIETQYF
TRBJ2-7 once 11 NA TRBV20-1 TGCAGTGCTGACAGTAGCTACGAGCAGTACTTC CSADSSYEQYF
TRBJ2-1 NA 18 TRBD2 TRBV5-1 TGCGCCAGGGTGACTAGCGGGCGGGTCCGCTCATCCTACAATGAGCAGTTCTTC CARVTSGRVRSSYNEQFF
TRBJ1-1 NA 14 NA TRBV18 TGTGCCAGCTCACCACCCAATTTGAACACTGAAGCTTTCTTT CASSPPNLNTEAFF
TRBJ2-1 NA 14 TRBD1 TRBV5-1 TGCGCCAGCAGCCCAGGGACAGGGTACAATGAGCAGTTCTTC CASSPGTGYNEQFF
TRBJ1-2 NA 13 NA TRBV28 TGTGCCAGCAGTTTAGGAGGGCACTATGGCTACACCTTC CASSLGGHYGYTF
TRBJ2-1 NA 13 TRBD2 TRBV2 TGTGCCAGCACGGGAGGGGCGGGCAATGAGCAGTTCTTC CASTGGAGNEQFF
TRBJ2-7 NA 12 TRBD1 TRBV29-1 TGCAGCGTAGTGACAGGGCGGGTCGAGCAGTACTTC CSVVTGRVEQYF
TRBJ2-1 NA 17 TRBD2 TRBV4-1 TGCGCCAGCAGCCAAGATCTCGGACTAGCCAGAGCCAATGAGCAGTTCTTC CASSQDLGLARANEQFF
TRBJ2-7 NA 12 TRBD2 TRBV5-5 TGTGCCAGCACCCCGGGGGGTTACGAGCAGTACTTC CASTPGGYEQYF
TRBJ1-1 once 10 NA TRBV2 TGTGCCAGCATTTATGCTGAAGCTTTCTTT CASIYAEAFF
TRBJ1-1 NA 16 NA TRBV18 TGTGCCAGCTCACCCGCTGGGGCAGGGGTGAACACTGAAGCTTTCTTT CASSPAGAGVNTEAFF
TRBJ2-7 NA 14 NA TRBV5-8 TGTGCCAGCAGCTTGTGGGGGACTCCCCACGAGCAGTACTTC CASSLWGTPHEQYF
TRBJ2-3 NA 10 NA TRBV19 TGTGCCAGTAGCGCAGATACGCAGTATTTT CASSADTQYF
TRBJ1-2 NA 17 TRBD1 TRBV18 TGTGCCAGCTCACCCCTAGGACAGGGGGGATTACTTTATGGCTACACCTTC CASSPLGQGGLLYGYTF
TRBJ2-7 NA 11 NA TRBV20-1 TGCAGTGCTAGACCCCCGGGGGAGCAGTACTTC CSARPPGEQYF
TRBJ2-7 NA 15 NA TRBV7-9 TGTGCCAGCAGCTACCTCTTCGAAACCTCGGGGGAGCAGTACTTC CASSYLFETSGEQYF
TRBJ2-2 NA 15 TRBD2 TRBV6-5 TGTGCCAGCAGGCGTCCGGGACTAGCGGACGGGGAGCTGTTTTTT CASRRPGLADGELFF
TRBJ2-5 NA 14 TRBD1 TRBV5-1 TGCGCCAGCAGCTTGGCCAGGGGGCAAGAGACCCAGTACTTC CASSLARGQETQYF